This section outlines one T cell receptor beta chain sequence together with its context. TCR beta VDJ and CDR3 profiling used genomic DNA as template. One entry per CDR3 protein results from TCRdb running MiXCR on the reads. Of 350,000 to 450,000 distinct CDR3 sequences in the sample, approximately 70% were seen once. These data are taken from a study of CD8+CD57+ T cells in acquired aplastic anemia. The V and J ends lost 10 bases and 10 bases, in that order; junction bases with no gene match: 13. Germline lookup yields CDR1 MGHDK and CDR2 SYGVNS. This CDR3 contains 14 residues. Sequenced: sorted CD4+, CD8+, or CD8+CD57+ T cells (not recorded which) from PBMCs. J is TRBJ1-6 and V is TRBV25-1; TRBD1 matches 7 bases. The sequence was obtained from a human donor in good health, serving as a control. The CDR3 nucleotides read TGTGCCATCAGCGTAGACAGGGTGGACTCACCCCTCCACTTT. Protein sequence: CAISVDRVDSPLHF.